The rows below give T cell receptor beta chains drawn from one sample of a study of CD8 T cells in Susac syndrome. TCRdb reanalysed the immunoSEQ multiplex PCR reads using MiXCR and keeps one entry per CDR3 protein. The profile covers 160,000 or so distinct CDR3 sequences, with around 95% appearing a single time and about 0.15% taken by the ten largest. Sequencing was performed on CD8+ T cells from PBMCs. All receptors derive from a human donor with multiple sclerosis. Each CDR3 is given with its conserved first and last residue. Fields, in order: clone size, V gene, J gene, D gene, CDR3 protein, CDR3 DNA. The D gene is left open where the match is weak. Only part of the rows carry a size: once, few, many, or a class if the clone is expanded.

clone size: NA; V gene: TRBV2; J gene: TRBJ2-3; D gene: NA; CDR3 protein: CASSKWTDTQYF; CDR3 DNA: TGTGCCAGCAGTAAATGGACAGATACGCAGTATTTT
clone size: NA; V gene: TRBV29-1; J gene: TRBJ2-1; D gene: TRBD1; CDR3 protein: CSVGTGTHNNEQFF; CDR3 DNA: TGCAGCGTGGGGACAGGGACCCATAATAATGAGCAGTTCTTC
clone size: NA; V gene: TRBV4-2; J gene: TRBJ2-2; D gene: NA; CDR3 protein: CASSQVTGELFF; CDR3 DNA: TGTGCCAGCAGCCAGGTCACCGGGGAGCTGTTTTTT
clone size: NA; V gene: TRBV29-1; J gene: TRBJ2-5; D gene: NA; CDR3 protein: CSVEGRRTQYF; CDR3 DNA: TGCAGCGTTGAGGGTCGTCGGACCCAGTACTTC
clone size: NA; V gene: TRBV2; J gene: TRBJ1-5; D gene: NA; CDR3 protein: CASSEQEGDYVYSNQPQHF; CDR3 DNA: TGTGCCAGCAGTGAACAAGAAGGAGATTACGTTTATAGCAATCAGCCCCAGCATTTT
clone size: NA; V gene: TRBV4-1; J gene: TRBJ2-1; D gene: NA; CDR3 protein: CASSQGPQGSSYNEQFF; CDR3 DNA: TGCGCCAGCAGCCAAGGTCCCCAGGGGAGCTCCTACAATGAGCAGTTCTTC
clone size: NA; V gene: TRBV7-9; J gene: TRBJ2-3; D gene: NA; CDR3 protein: CASSSPETDTQYF; CDR3 DNA: TGTGCCAGCAGCTCCCCAGAGACAGATACGCAGTATTTT
clone size: NA; V gene: TRBV14; J gene: TRBJ1-1; D gene: TRBD1; CDR3 protein: CASSPQTGWNTEAFF; CDR3 DNA: TGTGCCAGCAGCCCACAGACAGGGTGGAACACTGAAGCTTTCTTT
clone size: NA; V gene: TRBV9; J gene: TRBJ2-1; D gene: TRBD2; CDR3 protein: CASSAPSGGDYNEQFF; CDR3 DNA: TGTGCCAGCAGCGCCCCCAGCGGGGGGGATTACAATGAGCAGTTCTTC
clone size: NA; V gene: TRBV10-3; J gene: TRBJ2-5; D gene: TRBD2; CDR3 protein: CAIPLGGGEETQYF; CDR3 DNA: TGTGCCATCCCGCTGGGGGGGGGAGAAGAGACCCAGTACTTC
clone size: NA; V gene: TRBV27; J gene: TRBJ2-3; D gene: NA; CDR3 protein: CASSLYRGTDTQYF; CDR3 DNA: TGTGCCAGCAGTTTATACAGGGGCACAGATACGCAGTATTTT
clone size: NA; V gene: TRBV20-1; J gene: TRBJ2-5; D gene: NA; CDR3 protein: CSAPPLASETQYF; CDR3 DNA: TGCAGTGCACCTCCTCTAGCCAGTGAGACCCAGTACTTC
clone size: NA; V gene: TRBV27; J gene: TRBJ1-5; D gene: NA; CDR3 protein: CASSLDTYQPQHF; CDR3 DNA: TGTGCCAGCAGTTTAGACACGTATCAGCCCCAGCATTTT
clone size: NA; V gene: TRBV29-1; J gene: TRBJ2-3; D gene: TRBD1; CDR3 protein: CSVETGGGRADTQYF; CDR3 DNA: TGCAGCGTTGAAACAGGGGGCGGTCGAGCAGATACGCAGTATTTT
clone size: once; V gene: TRBV9; J gene: TRBJ2-7; D gene: TRBD2; CDR3 protein: CASSVAPSGYYEQYF; CDR3 DNA: TGTGCCAGCAGCGTAGCTCCTAGCGGATACTACGAGCAGTACTTC
clone size: NA; V gene: TRBV6-4; J gene: TRBJ2-2; D gene: NA; CDR3 protein: CATRQPNTGELFF; CDR3 DNA: TGTGCCACTCGACAGCCGAACACCGGGGAGCTGTTTTTT
clone size: NA; V gene: TRBV29-1; J gene: TRBJ2-7; D gene: TRBD2; CDR3 protein: CSVDGEGPQPYEQYF; CDR3 DNA: TGCAGCGTTGACGGGGAGGGACCCCAACCCTACGAGCAGTACTTC
clone size: NA; V gene: TRBV5-6; J gene: TRBJ2-7; D gene: NA; CDR3 protein: CATHGWEDSYEQYF; CDR3 DNA: TGTGCTACGCATGGCTGGGAGGATTCCTACGAGCAGTACTTC
clone size: once; V gene: TRBV29-1; J gene: TRBJ1-3; D gene: TRBD1; CDR3 protein: CSVVGQGANTIYF; CDR3 DNA: TGCAGCGTTGTGGGACAGGGTGCAAACACCATATATTTT
clone size: NA; V gene: TRBV30; J gene: TRBJ2-5; D gene: TRBD1; CDR3 protein: CAWGGTGEQETQYF; CDR3 DNA: TGTGCCTGGGGGGGGACAGGGGAGCAAGAGACCCAGTACTTC
clone size: NA; V gene: TRBV20-1; J gene: TRBJ2-5; D gene: NA; CDR3 protein: CSAPSRAHRETQYF; CDR3 DNA: TGCAGTGCTCCTAGTAGAGCCCACAGGGAGACCCAGTACTTC
clone size: NA; V gene: TRBV20-1; J gene: TRBJ1-1; D gene: NA; CDR3 protein: CSARPTALPEAFF; CDR3 DNA: TGCAGTGCTAGACCCACTGCGTTACCTGAAGCTTTCTTT
clone size: once; V gene: TRBV29-1; J gene: TRBJ2-1; D gene: NA; CDR3 protein: CSANKVGSSYNEQFF; CDR3 DNA: TGCAGCGCGAATAAGGTCGGGAGCTCCTACAATGAGCAGTTCTTC
clone size: NA; V gene: TRBV30; J gene: TRBJ2-3; D gene: NA; CDR3 protein: CAWTLGYPDWDTQYF; CDR3 DNA: TGTGCCTGGACCCTGGGGTACCCGGATTGGGATACGCAGTATTTT
clone size: NA; V gene: TRBV13; J gene: TRBJ1-1; D gene: NA; CDR3 protein: CASSANVNTEAFF; CDR3 DNA: TGTGCCAGCAGCGCGAACGTGAACACTGAAGCTTTCTTT
clone size: NA; V gene: TRBV6-6; J gene: TRBJ1-1; D gene: TRBD1; CDR3 protein: CASSLDRVLTEAFF; CDR3 DNA: TGTGCCAGCAGTCTGGACAGGGTGCTAACTGAAGCTTTCTTT
clone size: NA; V gene: TRBV9; J gene: TRBJ1-1; D gene: TRBD1; CDR3 protein: CASSPWDRVSTEAFF; CDR3 DNA: TGTGCCAGCAGCCCTTGGGACAGGGTCAGCACTGAAGCTTTCTTT
clone size: NA; V gene: TRBV12-5; J gene: TRBJ2-1; D gene: NA; CDR3 protein: CASGPNRNEQFF; CDR3 DNA: TGTGCTAGTGGTCCAAACAGGAATGAGCAGTTCTTC
clone size: NA; V gene: TRBV9; J gene: TRBJ2-5; D gene: NA; CDR3 protein: CASSALGGETQYF; CDR3 DNA: TGTGCCAGCAGCGCCCTAGGGGGGGAGACCCAGTACTTC
clone size: NA; V gene: TRBV27; J gene: TRBJ1-2; D gene: NA; CDR3 protein: CASSLRGGGGYGYTF; CDR3 DNA: TGTGCCAGCAGTTTAAGGGGAGGAGGGGGGTATGGCTACACCTTC
clone size: once; V gene: TRBV20-1; J gene: TRBJ2-1; D gene: NA; CDR3 protein: CSARELGGSYNEQFF; CDR3 DNA: TGCAGTGCTAGAGAACTCGGGGGCTCCTACAATGAGCAGTTCTTC
clone size: NA; V gene: TRBV13; J gene: TRBJ2-7; D gene: NA; CDR3 protein: CASSPRGGRSSYEQYF; CDR3 DNA: TGTGCCAGCAGCCCACGAGGGGGACGTAGCTCCTACGAGCAGTACTTC
clone size: NA; V gene: TRBV5-4; J gene: TRBJ1-2; D gene: TRBD1; CDR3 protein: CASSYGQGYYGYTF; CDR3 DNA: TGTGCCAGCAGCTACGGACAGGGGTACTATGGCTACACCTTC
clone size: NA; V gene: TRBV27; J gene: TRBJ2-2; D gene: NA; CDR3 protein: CASRSTSANTGELFF; CDR3 DNA: TGTGCCAGCAGGAGTACTTCCGCGAACACCGGGGAGCTGTTTTTT
clone size: NA; V gene: TRBV7-9; J gene: TRBJ2-1; D gene: TRBD2; CDR3 protein: CASSSVGTSIGEQFF; CDR3 DNA: TGTGCCAGCAGCTCCGTAGGGACTAGCATCGGTGAGCAGTTCTTC
clone size: NA; V gene: TRBV29-1; J gene: TRBJ1-2; D gene: NA; CDR3 protein: CSVEVRGGYTF; CDR3 DNA: TGCAGCGTTGAAGTTCGAGGTGGCTACACCTTC
clone size: NA; V gene: TRBV30; J gene: TRBJ1-1; D gene: NA; CDR3 protein: CAWNNGNTEAFF; CDR3 DNA: TGTGCCTGGAACAACGGGAACACTGAAGCTTTCTTT
clone size: NA; V gene: TRBV29-1; J gene: TRBJ1-5; D gene: TRBD1; CDR3 protein: CSVEQGGNQPQHF; CDR3 DNA: TGCAGCGTGGAACAGGGGGGCAATCAGCCCCAGCATTTT
clone size: NA; V gene: TRBV9; J gene: TRBJ2-7; D gene: NA; CDR3 protein: CASSVRYGSSYEQYF; CDR3 DNA: TGTGCCAGCAGCGTCCGGTACGGGAGCTCCTACGAGCAGTACTTC
clone size: NA; V gene: TRBV20-1; J gene: TRBJ2-3; D gene: NA; CDR3 protein: CSASRGSGADTQYF; CDR3 DNA: TGCAGTGCTAGTAGGGGGTCAGGGGCTGATACGCAGTATTTT
clone size: NA; V gene: TRBV11-1; J gene: TRBJ2-7; D gene: NA; CDR3 protein: CASSGWTSDSYEQYF; CDR3 DNA: TGTGCCAGCAGCGGCTGGACGTCCGATTCCTACGAGCAGTACTTC
clone size: NA; V gene: TRBV29-1; J gene: TRBJ2-3; D gene: NA; CDR3 protein: CSVDGRGLRDTQYF; CDR3 DNA: TGCAGCGTTGATGGACGGGGCCTCCGAGATACGCAGTATTTT
clone size: NA; V gene: TRBV7-9; J gene: TRBJ2-7; D gene: NA; CDR3 protein: CASSLLSEGQYF; CDR3 DNA: TGTGCCAGCAGCTTACTGAGCGAAGGGCAGTACTTC
clone size: NA; V gene: TRBV7-9; J gene: TRBJ1-1; D gene: NA; CDR3 protein: CASSSNREKYTEAFF; CDR3 DNA: TGTGCCAGCAGCTCCAACAGGGAGAAATACACTGAAGCTTTCTTT
clone size: NA; V gene: TRBV2; J gene: TRBJ1-6; D gene: TRBD1; CDR3 protein: CASTGGQGNSPLHF; CDR3 DNA: TGTGCCAGCACTGGAGGACAGGGTAATTCACCCCTCCACTTT
clone size: NA; V gene: TRBV30; J gene: TRBJ2-3; D gene: TRBD2; CDR3 protein: CAWNLAGTPDTQYF; CDR3 DNA: TGTGCCTGGAATCTAGCGGGTACTCCTGATACGCAGTATTTT
clone size: NA; V gene: TRBV20-1; J gene: TRBJ2-3; D gene: TRBD1; CDR3 protein: CSAEPGQAITDTQYF; CDR3 DNA: TGCAGTGCAGAACCGGGACAGGCTATCACAGATACGCAGTATTTT
clone size: NA; V gene: TRBV29-1; J gene: TRBJ2-3; D gene: TRBD2; CDR3 protein: CSVQAASGGPHTQYF; CDR3 DNA: TGCAGCGTGCAGGCGGCTAGCGGGGGGCCCCATACGCAGTATTTT
clone size: NA; V gene: TRBV6-5; J gene: TRBJ2-3; D gene: NA; CDR3 protein: CASSIPGGTDTQYF; CDR3 DNA: TGTGCCAGCAGTATTCCAGGGGGCACAGATACGCAGTATTTT
clone size: NA; V gene: TRBV6-5; J gene: TRBJ2-7; D gene: NA; CDR3 protein: CASRTRSYEQYF; CDR3 DNA: TGTGCCAGCAGGACCAGGTCCTACGAGCAGTACTTC
clone size: NA; V gene: TRBV9; J gene: TRBJ1-2; D gene: NA; CDR3 protein: CASSVAGAGYTF; CDR3 DNA: TGTGCCAGCAGCGTAGCAGGGGCTGGCTACACCTTC
clone size: NA; V gene: TRBV29-1; J gene: TRBJ2-3; D gene: NA; CDR3 protein: CSVGGGRRTDTQYF; CDR3 DNA: TGCAGCGTTGGGGGGGGGCGGAGGACAGATACGCAGTATTTT
clone size: NA; V gene: TRBV13; J gene: TRBJ2-7; D gene: TRBD2; CDR3 protein: CASGPAATSVSYEQYF; CDR3 DNA: TGTGCCAGCGGACCCGCGGCGACTAGCGTATCCTACGAGCAGTACTTC
clone size: NA; V gene: TRBV12-3/TRBV12-4; J gene: TRBJ1-1; D gene: NA; CDR3 protein: CASLLRGGTEAFF; CDR3 DNA: TGTGCCAGCTTACTAAGGGGAGGCACTGAAGCTTTCTTT